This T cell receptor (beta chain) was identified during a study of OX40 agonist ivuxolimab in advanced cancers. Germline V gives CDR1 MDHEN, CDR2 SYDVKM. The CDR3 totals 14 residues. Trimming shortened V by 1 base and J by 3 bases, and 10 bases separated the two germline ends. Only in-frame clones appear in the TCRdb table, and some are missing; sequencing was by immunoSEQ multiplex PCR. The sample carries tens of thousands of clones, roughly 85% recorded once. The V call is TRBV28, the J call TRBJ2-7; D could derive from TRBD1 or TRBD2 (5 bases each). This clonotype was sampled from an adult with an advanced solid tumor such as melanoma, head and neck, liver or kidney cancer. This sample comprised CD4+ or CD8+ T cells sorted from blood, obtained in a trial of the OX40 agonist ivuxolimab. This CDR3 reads CASSLSGSNYEQYF. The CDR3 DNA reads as TGTGCCAGCAGTTTATCAGGGAGTAACTACGAGCAGTACTTC.